These T cell receptor beta chains were read from a single sample in a study of T cell responses to AZD1222 COVID-19 vaccine. Using immunoSEQ multiplex PCR, the repertoire was profiled, and TCRdb retains in-frame clones only, with some absent. Among roughly 150,000 clones listed, approximately 89% were seen once. Here the sequenced sample was peripheral blood, taken on day 0 of AZD1222 vaccination. The receptor source for this set is an adult in good health. CDR3s include the opening cysteine and the closing phenylalanine or tryptophan. The order of the fields is D gene, J gene, V gene, clone size, CDR3 protein, CDR3 DNA. A D gene is named only where the DNA matches it firmly. Clone size, where shown, is once, few, many, or a class for clones that have expanded.

D: .
J: TRBJ1-1
V: TRBV28
size: .
CDR3: CASRTLTEAFF
DNA: TGTGCCAGCAGAACACTGACTGAAGCTTTCTTT

D: .
J: TRBJ1-4
V: TRBV4-3
size: few
CDR3: CASSQDTGAMWEKLFF
DNA: TGCGCCAGCAGCCAAGATACGGGGGCAATGTGGGAAAAACTGTTTTTT

D: .
J: TRBJ1-1
V: TRBV28
size: .
CDR3: CASIRAPTEAFF
DNA: TGTGCCAGCATCCGAGCACCGACTGAAGCTTTCTTT

D: TRBD2
J: TRBJ2-1
V: TRBV4-2
size: .
CDR3: CASSQDPGLAGESEQFF
DNA: TGTGCCAGCAGCCAAGATCCAGGACTAGCGGGAGAGTCTGAGCAGTTCTTC

D: .
J: TRBJ2-1
V: TRBV7-3
size: .
CDR3: CASSYALGGFSEQFF
DNA: TGTGCCAGCAGCTACGCCCTAGGGGGGTTCAGTGAGCAGTTCTTC

D: .
J: TRBJ2-1
V: TRBV5-1
size: once
CDR3: CASSLGLPPTNEQFF
DNA: TGCGCCAGCAGCTTGGGACTCCCTCCCACCAATGAGCAGTTCTTC

D: .
J: TRBJ2-3
V: TRBV5-1
size: .
CDR3: CASSLEAQWADTQYF
DNA: TGCGCCAGCAGCTTGGAAGCGCAGTGGGCAGATACGCAGTATTTT

D: TRBD1
J: TRBJ1-1
V: TRBV5-1
size: .
CDR3: CASSQRTGGTNTEAFF
DNA: TGCGCCAGCAGCCAAAGGACAGGGGGGACGAACACTGAAGCTTTCTTT

D: .
J: TRBJ1-1
V: TRBV11-2
size: .
CDR3: CASSLALGTGNTEAFF
DNA: TGTGCCAGCAGCTTAGCATTGGGGACGGGGAACACTGAAGCTTTCTTT

D: .
J: TRBJ2-3
V: TRBV5-1
size: .
CDR3: CASSRDSTDTQYF
DNA: TGCGCCAGCAGCCGGGACAGCACAGATACGCAGTATTTT

D: .
J: TRBJ1-4
V: TRBV4-1
size: .
CDR3: CASSHLLRVYEKLFF
DNA: TGCGCCAGCAGCCACCTCCTGAGGGTATATGAAAAACTGTTTTTT

D: .
J: TRBJ1-1
V: TRBV6-2/TRBV6-3
size: .
CDR3: CASSLTSGANTEAFF
DNA: TGTGCCAGCAGCCTTACATCAGGGGCGAACACTGAAGCTTTCTTT

D: .
J: TRBJ2-7
V: TRBV7-2
size: .
CDR3: CASSPVASYEQYF
DNA: TGTGCCAGCAGCCCTGTGGCCTCCTACGAGCAGTACTTC

D: TRBD1
J: TRBJ2-7
V: TRBV2
size: few
CDR3: CASSVGTGTEQYF
DNA: TGTGCCAGCAGTGTGGGGACAGGTACCGAGCAGTACTTC

D: TRBD2
J: TRBJ2-1
V: TRBV7-2
size: .
CDR3: CASSLIAGPYNEQFF
DNA: TGTGCCAGCAGCTTAATAGCGGGACCTTACAATGAGCAGTTCTTC

D: .
J: TRBJ1-1
V: TRBV4-1
size: .
CDR3: CASSIRDGEAFF
DNA: TGCGCCAGCAGCATAAGGGACGGTGAAGCTTTCTTT